A selection of T cell receptor beta chains follows, all from one sample in a study of post-analysis software for immune sequencing data. Using its own MiXCR run on the PCR reads, TCRdb lists one record per CDR3 protein. Of roughly 650,000 distinct CDR3 sequences in the sample, approximately 60% are singletons; the top ten hold about 11%. Material for sequencing was blood. Source of these receptors: a girl aged 2 to 9 with multiple sclerosis. Each CDR3 is given with its conserved first and last residue. Fields, in order: CDR3 DNA, CDR3 protein, D gene, J gene, V gene, clone size. D genes are given only for firm matches. Clone size is shown for a subset of rows, as once, few, many or a class of expanded clone.

TGTGCCAGCATCTTGGGAGGAAACACTGAAGCTTTCTTT,CASILGGNTEAFF,NA,TRBJ1-1,TRBV5-5,NA
TGTGCCAGCAGCCTCGGGACCGGGAGAGATACGCAGTATTTT,CASSLGTGRDTQYF,NA,TRBJ2-3,TRBV3-1,NA
TGTGCCAGTAGTCAACGAGGGGAGCAGTACTTC,CASSQRGEQYF,NA,TRBJ2-7,TRBV3-1,few
TGCGCCAGCGGCCGGGACAGGCTGTATTTT,CASGRDRLYF,TRBD1,TRBJ2-3,TRBV5-1,NA
TGCGCCAGCAGCTCGGGCTCCTATACGCAGTATTTT,CASSSGSYTQYF,NA,TRBJ2-3,TRBV5-1,NA
TGTGCCAGCAGCCAAGAACAGGGCTATGGCTACACCTTC,CASSQEQGYGYTF,NA,TRBJ1-2,TRBV9,NA
TGTGCCACCAGCAGATCCCCGAGCGGCAGGGGAGGAAGAGAGACCCAGTACTTC,CATSRSPSGRGGRETQYF,NA,TRBJ2-5,TRBV15,NA
TGCAGCGTTGTGTCGAGGGGATACAATGAGCAGTTCTTC,CSVVSRGYNEQFF,NA,TRBJ2-1,TRBV29-1,NA
TGCGCCAGCAGCTTTGACAGGGTTGTAGCTTTCTTT,CASSFDRVVAFF,TRBD1,TRBJ1-1,TRBV5-1,few
TGTGCCAGCAGTTTAAGCAGTTATCGCGCAGATACGCAGTATTTT,CASSLSSYRADTQYF,NA,TRBJ2-3,TRBV12-3/TRBV12-4,once
TGCAGCGTACAGGGGGCGTTGGGCTTAGCCAAAAACATTCAGTACTTC,CSVQGALGLAKNIQYF,TRBD1,TRBJ2-4,TRBV29-1,few
TGTGCCAGCAGCCGTGATTGGACAGATCAAGAGACCCAGTACTTC,CASSRDWTDQETQYF,NA,TRBJ2-5,TRBV6-5,once
TGTGCCAGCAGCCAAGAAAGGGGAGGCCTACTCTCCTACGAGCAGTACTTC,CASSQERGGLLSYEQYF,NA,TRBJ2-7,TRBV3-1,NA
TGCGCCAGCAGCCAAGGTGAAGGGACATATGGCTACACCTTC,CASSQGEGTYGYTF,NA,TRBJ1-2,TRBV4-1,NA
TGTGCCAGCTTCGGAACGGGGCGCGGGCGCTCTGGGGCCAACGTCCTGACTTTC,CASFGTGRGRSGANVLTF,NA,TRBJ2-6,TRBV6-1,NA
TGCAGTGCTAGAGATCCAGCGGGAGTTGAGACCCAGTACTTC,CSARDPAGVETQYF,TRBD2,TRBJ2-5,TRBV20-1,NA
TGCAGCGCCCGGGACTACAACAATGAGCAGTTCTTC,CSARDYNNEQFF,TRBD2,TRBJ2-1,TRBV29-1,NA
TGTGCCAGCGGGAGATCCGGGACTAGCATTTTTTGGAACTACAATGAGCAGTTCTTC,CASGRSGTSIFWNYNEQFF,TRBD2,TRBJ2-1,TRBV7-8,NA
TGCAGCGTGGACAGGGGGGCCCAAGAGACCCAGTACTTC,CSVDRGAQETQYF,TRBD1,TRBJ2-5,TRBV29-1,NA
TGCAGCGTTGTACTAGCGGGACATGGTGAGCAGTTCTTC,CSVVLAGHGEQFF,TRBD2,TRBJ2-1,TRBV29-1,NA
TGCAGTGCTGGATCCCCGGGACTAGTAACACATGAGCAGTTCTTC,CSAGSPGLVTHEQFF,TRBD2,TRBJ2-1,TRBV20-1,NA
TGCAGCGCAGGTTCAATGGGTTGGTCAGAGACCCAGTACTTC,CSAGSMGWSETQYF,NA,TRBJ2-5,TRBV29-1,NA
TGTGCCAGCTCTGAAGCGGGGGACTACGAGCAGTACTTC,CASSEAGDYEQYF,TRBD2,TRBJ2-7,TRBV28,NA
TGTGCCAGCAGTAATGGACCCCTTTCTTACGAGCAGTACTTC,CASSNGPLSYEQYF,NA,TRBJ2-7,TRBV11-1,NA
NA,CASSSSGQGPGSQPQHF,NA,TRBJ1-5,TRBV12-3/TRBV12-4,NA
TGTGCCATCCCGAGCACAGATACGCAGTATTTT,CAIPSTDTQYF,NA,TRBJ2-3,TRBV7-9,NA
TGTGCCAGCAACCTCGGGACAGGGCTCCATGGCTACACCTTC,CASNLGTGLHGYTF,TRBD1,TRBJ1-2,TRBV11-2,NA
TGCAGTGCTCCCCATCTCGGGAGCAACTATGGCTACACCTTC,CSAPHLGSNYGYTF,NA,TRBJ1-2,TRBV20-1,NA
TGTGCCAGCAGCGTTGGACAGCCTGAAGCTTTCTTT,CASSVGQPEAFF,NA,TRBJ1-1,TRBV7-2,NA
TGCGTCAGCAGCTTTGGTTGGGAGACCCAGTACTTC,CVSSFGWETQYF,NA,TRBJ2-5,TRBV5-1,NA
TGTGCCAGCAGCCCGGGACTGGGCCCATCCTACAATGAGCAGTACTTC,CASSPGLGPSYNEQYF,NA,TRBJ2-5,TRBV6-5,NA
TGCAGCGTTGAGGGACAGAGCACAGATACGCAGTATTTT,CSVEGQSTDTQYF,TRBD1,TRBJ2-3,TRBV29-1,once
TGTGCCAGCAGTGTGGGCGGCACAGATACGCAGTATTTT,CASSVGGTDTQYF,NA,TRBJ2-3,TRBV9,few
TGTGCCAGCAGAACAGGGGGCAGCCACACTGAAGCTTTCTTT,CASRTGGSHTEAFF,TRBD1,TRBJ1-1,TRBV6-5,NA
TGCAGTGCGCCCGCGGGGTCTAGCACAGATACGCAGTATTTT,CSAPAGSSTDTQYF,NA,TRBJ2-3,TRBV20-1,NA
TGCGCCAGCAGCTTGGGACTAGCGGGAGGGACGGAGACCCAGTACTTC,CASSLGLAGGTETQYF,TRBD2,TRBJ2-5,TRBV5-1,NA
TGTGCTAGCCTCGACCGCGTCGAGAATGAGCAGTTCTTC,CASLDRVENEQFF,NA,TRBJ2-1,TRBV12-5,NA
TGTGCCAGCAGTGTAGGGGACGAAAAGACCCAGTACTTC,CASSVGDEKTQYF,NA,TRBJ2-5,TRBV2,NA
TGTGCCAGCAGTGAAAGGCCCAATCAGCCCCAGCATTTT,CASSERPNQPQHF,NA,TRBJ1-5,TRBV6-1,NA
TGTGCCAGCGGGGACAGGCTCAGCGAAAAACTGTTTTTT,CASGDRLSEKLFF,TRBD1,TRBJ1-4,TRBV25-1,NA
TGCAGCGCCAGAGGGGCCGGGCACTCCTACGAGCAGTACTTC,CSARGAGHSYEQYF,NA,TRBJ2-7,TRBV29-1,few